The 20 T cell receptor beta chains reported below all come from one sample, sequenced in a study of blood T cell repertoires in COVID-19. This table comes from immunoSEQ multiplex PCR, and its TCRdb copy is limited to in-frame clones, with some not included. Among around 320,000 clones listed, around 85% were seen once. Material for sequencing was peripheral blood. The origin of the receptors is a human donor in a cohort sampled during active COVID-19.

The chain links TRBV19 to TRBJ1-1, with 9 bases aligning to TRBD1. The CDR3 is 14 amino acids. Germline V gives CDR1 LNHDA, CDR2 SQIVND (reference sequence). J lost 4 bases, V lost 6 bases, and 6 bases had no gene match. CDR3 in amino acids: CASRDRGYPTEAFF. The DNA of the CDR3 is TGTGCCAGTAGGGACAGGGGTTACCCCACTGAAGCTTTCTTT.

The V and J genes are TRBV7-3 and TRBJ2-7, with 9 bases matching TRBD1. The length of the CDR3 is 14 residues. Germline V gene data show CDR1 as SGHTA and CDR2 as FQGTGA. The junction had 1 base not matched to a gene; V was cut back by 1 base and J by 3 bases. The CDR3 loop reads CASSLMGQGYEQYF. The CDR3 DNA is TGTGCCAGCAGCTTAATGGGACAGGGCTACGAGCAGTACTTC.

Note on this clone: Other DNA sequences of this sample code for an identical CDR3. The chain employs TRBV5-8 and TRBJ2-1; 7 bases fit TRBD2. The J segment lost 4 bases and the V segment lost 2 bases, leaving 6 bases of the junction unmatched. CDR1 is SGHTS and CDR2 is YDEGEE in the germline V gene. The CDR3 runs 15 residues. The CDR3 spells CASSFRGGRYNEQFF. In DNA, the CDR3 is TGTGCCAGCAGCTTTCGCGGGGGAAGATACAATGAGCAGTTCTTC.

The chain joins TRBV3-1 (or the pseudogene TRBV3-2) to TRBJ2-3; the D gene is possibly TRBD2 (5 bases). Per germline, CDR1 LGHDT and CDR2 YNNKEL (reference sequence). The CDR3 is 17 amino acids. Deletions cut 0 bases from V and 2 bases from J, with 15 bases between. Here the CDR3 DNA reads TGTGCCAGCAGCCAAGATAGGTTCAGCGGACTCACAGATACGCAGTATTTT. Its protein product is CASSQDRFSGLTDTQYF.

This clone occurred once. CDR3 bases: TGCAGCGCCGCCCCCGACAGTGAAGCTTTCTTT. It codes for CSAAPDSEAFF. V usage is TRBV29-1 and J usage is TRBJ1-1, with a possible D match to TRBD1 (5 bases). This CDR3 comprises 11 residues. V was clipped by 7 bases and J by 7 bases, with 13 bases between them. Germline-derived CDR1 and CDR2 are SQVTM and ANQGSEA.

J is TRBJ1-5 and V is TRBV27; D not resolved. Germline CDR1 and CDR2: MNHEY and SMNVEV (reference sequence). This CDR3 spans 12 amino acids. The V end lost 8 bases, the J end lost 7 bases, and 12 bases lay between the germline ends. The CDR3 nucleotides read TGTGCCAGCGGACCGGGAGGGCAGCCCCAGCATTTT. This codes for CASGPGGQPQHF.

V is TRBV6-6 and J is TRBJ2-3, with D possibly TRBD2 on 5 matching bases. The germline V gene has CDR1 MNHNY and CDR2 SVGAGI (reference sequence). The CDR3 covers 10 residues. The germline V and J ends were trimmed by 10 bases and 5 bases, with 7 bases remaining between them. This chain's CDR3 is CATGKDTQYF. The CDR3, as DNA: TGTGCCACCGGGAAAGATACGCAGTATTTT.

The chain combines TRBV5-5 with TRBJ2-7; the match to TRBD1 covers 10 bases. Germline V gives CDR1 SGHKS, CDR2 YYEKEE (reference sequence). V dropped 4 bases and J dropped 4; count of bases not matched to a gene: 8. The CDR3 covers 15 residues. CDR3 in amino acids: CASSPNRDRGYEQYF. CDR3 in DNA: TGTGCCAGCAGCCCGAACCGGGACAGGGGTTACGAGCAGTACTTC.

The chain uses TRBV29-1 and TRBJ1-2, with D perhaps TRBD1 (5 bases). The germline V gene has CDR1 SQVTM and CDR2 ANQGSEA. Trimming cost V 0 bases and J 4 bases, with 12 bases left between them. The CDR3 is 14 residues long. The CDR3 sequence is CSVEDLSQGYGYTF. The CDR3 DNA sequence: TGCAGCGTTGAAGATCTCAGTCAGGGCTATGGCTACACCTTC.

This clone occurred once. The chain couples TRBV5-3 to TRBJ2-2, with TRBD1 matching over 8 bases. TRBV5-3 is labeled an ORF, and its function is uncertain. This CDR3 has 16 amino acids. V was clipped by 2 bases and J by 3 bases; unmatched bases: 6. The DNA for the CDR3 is TGTGCCAGAAGCTTAGTACCGGGACAGGACACCGGGGAGCTGTTTTTT. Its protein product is CARSLVPGQDTGELFF.

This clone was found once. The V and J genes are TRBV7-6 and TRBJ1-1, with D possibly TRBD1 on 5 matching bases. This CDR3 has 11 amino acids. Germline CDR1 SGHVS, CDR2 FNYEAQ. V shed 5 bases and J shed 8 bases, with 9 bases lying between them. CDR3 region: CASSGYREAFF. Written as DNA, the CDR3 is TGTGCCAGCAGCGGATACAGGGAAGCTTTCTTT.

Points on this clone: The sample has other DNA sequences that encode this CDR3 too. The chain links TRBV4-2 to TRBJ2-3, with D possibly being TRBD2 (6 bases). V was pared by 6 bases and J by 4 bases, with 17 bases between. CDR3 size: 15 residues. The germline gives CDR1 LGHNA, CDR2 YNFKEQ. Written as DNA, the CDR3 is TGTGCCAGCAGTCCGGGGGAGGCAGTGCCAGATACGCAGTATTTT. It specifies CASSPGEAVPDTQYF.

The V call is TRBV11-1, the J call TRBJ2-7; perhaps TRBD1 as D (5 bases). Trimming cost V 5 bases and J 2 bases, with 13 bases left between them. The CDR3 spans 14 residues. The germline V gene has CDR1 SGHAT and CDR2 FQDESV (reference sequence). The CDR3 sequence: CASSTRVNPYEQYF. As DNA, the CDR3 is TGTGCCAGCAGCACCAGGGTAAACCCCTACGAGCAGTACTTC.

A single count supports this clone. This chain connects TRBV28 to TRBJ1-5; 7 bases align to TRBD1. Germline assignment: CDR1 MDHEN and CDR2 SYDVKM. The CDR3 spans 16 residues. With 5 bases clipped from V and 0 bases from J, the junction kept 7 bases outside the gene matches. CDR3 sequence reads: CASSLGTDYSNQPQHF. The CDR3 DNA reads TGTGCCAGCAGTCTCGGGACAGATTATAGCAATCAGCCCCAGCATTTT.

CDR3 residues: CSAARGYEQYF. The CDR3 bases are TGCAGTGCCGCGCGCGGGTACGAGCAGTACTTC. The chain is built from TRBV20-1 and TRBJ2-7; D possibly corresponds to TRBD2 (5 bases). The germline V gene has CDR1 DFQATT and CDR2 SNEGSKA (reference sequence). V lost 6 bases and J lost 4, with 10 bases in between. CDR3 length equals 11 residues.

CDR3 loop: CASRPGQTATNEKLFF. The DNA for the CDR3 is TGTGCCAGCAGACCCGGACAGACTGCAACTAATGAAAAACTGTTTTTT. V and J are TRBV7-9 and TRBJ1-4, with D maybe TRBD1 (6 bases). This CDR3 spans 16 amino acids. Per germline, CDR1 SEHNR and CDR2 FQNEAQ (reference sequence). Trimming left V 6 bases short and J 0 bases short, with 14 bases between.

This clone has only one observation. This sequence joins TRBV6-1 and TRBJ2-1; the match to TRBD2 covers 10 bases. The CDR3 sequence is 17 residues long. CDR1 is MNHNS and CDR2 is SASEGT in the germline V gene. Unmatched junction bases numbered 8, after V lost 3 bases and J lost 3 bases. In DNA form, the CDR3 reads TGTGCCAGCAGTGACCAACTAGCGGGGACTTTCTACAATGAGCAGTTCTTC. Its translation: CASSDQLAGTFYNEQFF.

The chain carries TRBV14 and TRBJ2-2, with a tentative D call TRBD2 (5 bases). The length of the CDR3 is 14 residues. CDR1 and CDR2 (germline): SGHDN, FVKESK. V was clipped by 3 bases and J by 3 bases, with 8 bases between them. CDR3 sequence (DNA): TGTGCCAGCAGCCAGGGAGATTACACCGGGGAGCTGTTTTTT. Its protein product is CASSQGDYTGELFF.

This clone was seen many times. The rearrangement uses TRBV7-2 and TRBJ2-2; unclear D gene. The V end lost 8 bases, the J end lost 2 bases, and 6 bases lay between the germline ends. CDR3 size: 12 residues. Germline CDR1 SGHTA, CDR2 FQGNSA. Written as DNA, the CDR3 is TGTGCCAGCGGCCACAACACCGGGGAGCTGTTTTTT. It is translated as CASGHNTGELFF.

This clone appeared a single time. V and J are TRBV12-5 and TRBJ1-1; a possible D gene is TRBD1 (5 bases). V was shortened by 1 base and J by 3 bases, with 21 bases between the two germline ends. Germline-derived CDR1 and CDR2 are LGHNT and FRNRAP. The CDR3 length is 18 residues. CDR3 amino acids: CASGLAQGSIRLDTEAFF. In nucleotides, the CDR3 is TGTGCTAGTGGTTTGGCTCAGGGAAGTATACGTTTGGACACTGAAGCTTTCTTT.